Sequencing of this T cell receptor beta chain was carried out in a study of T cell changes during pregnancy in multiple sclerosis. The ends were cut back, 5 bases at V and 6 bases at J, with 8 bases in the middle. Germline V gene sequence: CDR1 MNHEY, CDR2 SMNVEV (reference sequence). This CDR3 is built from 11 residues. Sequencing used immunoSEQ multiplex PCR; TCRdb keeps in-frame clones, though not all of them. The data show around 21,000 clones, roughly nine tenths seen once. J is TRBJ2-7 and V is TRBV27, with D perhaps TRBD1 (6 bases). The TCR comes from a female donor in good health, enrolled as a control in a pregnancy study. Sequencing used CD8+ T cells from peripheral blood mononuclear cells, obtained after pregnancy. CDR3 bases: TGTGCCAGCAGTACAGGGCTCGAGCAGTACTTC. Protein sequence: CASSTGLEQYF.